The source of this T cell receptor beta chain is a study of CD8+CD57+ T cells in acquired aplastic anemia. Study context: Isolated CD4+ and CD8+ cells, once sorted, yielded DNA averaging about 3.4 ug. Whole-study results and caveats: The same twenty-nine CD8+ CDR3 sequences occurred in patients and in controls.

Comment on this clonotype: Its specificity is not known.

Patients picked for sequencing had shown CD8+CD57+ cell expansion detected by flow cytometry. Genomic DNA acted as the template from which TCR beta VDJ combination and CDR3 sequence profiling were carried out. TCRdb redid the calling of the reads with MiXCR, one entry per CDR3 protein. The table records around 150,000 distinct CDR3 sequences, about two thirds of them present only once. Looked up from germline, CDR1 is SQVTM and CDR2 is ANQGSEA. This CDR3 spans 11 amino acids. The junction had 1 base not matched to a gene; V was cut back by 6 bases and J by 2 bases. This chain links TRBV29-1 with TRBJ2-7; 7 positions match TRBD1. Sequenced sample: sorted CD4+, CD8+, or CD8+CD57+ T cells (not recorded which) from PBMCs. This sequence originates from a human donor with aplastic anemia. This CDR3 reads CSVGQTYEQYF. CDR3 DNA: TGCAGCGTGGGACAGACCTACGAGCAGTACTTC.